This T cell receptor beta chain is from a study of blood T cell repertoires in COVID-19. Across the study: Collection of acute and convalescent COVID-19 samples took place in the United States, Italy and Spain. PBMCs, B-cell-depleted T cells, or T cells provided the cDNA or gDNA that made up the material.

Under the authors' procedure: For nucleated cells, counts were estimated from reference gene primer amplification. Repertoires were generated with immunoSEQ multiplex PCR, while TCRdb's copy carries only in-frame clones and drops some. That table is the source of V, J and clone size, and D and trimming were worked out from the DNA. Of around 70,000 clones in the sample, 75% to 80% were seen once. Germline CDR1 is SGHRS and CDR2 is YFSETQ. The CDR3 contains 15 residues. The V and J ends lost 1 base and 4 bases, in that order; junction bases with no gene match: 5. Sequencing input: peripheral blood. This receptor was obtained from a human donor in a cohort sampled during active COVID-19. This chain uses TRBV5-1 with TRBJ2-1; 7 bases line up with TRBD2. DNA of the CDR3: TGCGCCAGCAGCTTGAGTTCTAGCGGTTACAATGAGCAGTTCTTC. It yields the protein CASSLSSSGYNEQFF.